The sequence of this T cell receptor beta chain was determined in a study of T cells in localized non-small cell lung cancer. Whole-study findings and limits: Maximal T cell clonality occurred in uninvolved adjacent lung, with tumor ranking below it.

With regard to this clone: The antigen remains unidentified.

Assay: immunoSEQ multiplex PCR; the TCRdb copy retains only in-frame clones and omits some. This repertoire shows tens of thousands of clones, approximately 88% found once; its top ten account for 17%. The CDR3 consists of 15 residues. J gave up 6 bases and V 0 bases, and 8 bases lay outside the gene matches. Germline assignment: CDR1 LGHNA and CDR2 YSLEER. This TCR derives from a man aged 40 to 75 with stage III lung adenocarcinoma. The genes are TRBV4-3 and TRBJ2-7, with 7 bases fitting TRBD1. The sequencing here drew on peripheral blood mononuclear cells, taken before any cancer treatment. The CDR3, as DNA: TGCGCCAGCAGCCAAGATACAGGGGTTCGGGGCGAGCAGTACTTC. It codes for CASSQDTGVRGEQYF.